The rows below give T cell receptor beta chains drawn from one sample of a study of CD8 T cells in Susac syndrome. TCRdb used MiXCR to reprocess the immunoSEQ multiplex PCR reads, holding one entry per CDR3 protein. The sample has 95,000 to 150,000 distinct CDR3 sequences, about 94% seen once. The specimen was CD8+ T cells from PBMCs. These receptors were obtained from a human donor with Susac syndrome. The CDR3 runs from the conserved cysteine through the conserved F or W. The order of the fields is CDR3 DNA, CDR3 protein, J gene, CDR3 length, D gene, clone size, V gene. The D gene is left open where the match is weak. Size is stated for part of the rows, as once, few or many counts, or as a class when the clone is expanded.

TGCAGTGCTAGGCGGGACCAAACCTACGAGCAGTACTTC CSARRDQTYEQYF TRBJ2-7 13 NA NA TRBV20-1
TGTGCCAGCAGTCCGGGACAGGGGCATGAAAAACTGTTTTTT CASSPGQGHEKLFF TRBJ1-4 14 TRBD1 NA TRBV2
TGTGCCAGCAGCACCAAAGACGGAGACACCTACGAGCAGTACTTC CASSTKDGDTYEQYF TRBJ2-7 15 NA NA TRBV25-1
TGTGCTAGTGGATCGGACACCCAAGAGACCCAGTACTTC CASGSDTQETQYF TRBJ2-5 13 NA once TRBV12-5
TGTGCCAGCAGTTTATCCAGCGGCAGTTCCTACAATGAGCAGTTCTTC CASSLSSGSSYNEQFF TRBJ2-1 16 NA NA TRBV27
TGTGCCATCAGTGAGTCGAAAACCGGGACTAGCGGGGGCCAAGGAGACATTCAGTACTTC CAISESKTGTSGGQGDIQYF TRBJ2-4 20 TRBD2 NA TRBV10-3
TGTGCCAGCCGGGGGGGTTCCTACGAGCAGTACTTC CASRGGSYEQYF TRBJ2-7 12 TRBD2 NA TRBV3-1
TGTGCCAGCAGCTTGAACAGCTTAGCCAAAAACATTCAGTACTTC CASSLNSLAKNIQYF TRBJ2-4 15 NA NA TRBV5-6
TGTGCCAGCAGACAGGGGGCGCTTCCCAATCAGCCCCAGCATTTT CASRQGALPNQPQHF TRBJ1-5 15 TRBD1 NA TRBV2
TGTGCCAGCAGAGTGGAGGGGGTGAACACTGAAGCTTTCTTT CASRVEGVNTEAFF TRBJ1-1 14 NA NA TRBV27
TGTGCCAGCAGTCTCCTATCAATAGCGGGATATTACAATGAGCAGTTCTTC CASSLLSIAGYYNEQFF TRBJ2-1 17 TRBD2 NA TRBV27